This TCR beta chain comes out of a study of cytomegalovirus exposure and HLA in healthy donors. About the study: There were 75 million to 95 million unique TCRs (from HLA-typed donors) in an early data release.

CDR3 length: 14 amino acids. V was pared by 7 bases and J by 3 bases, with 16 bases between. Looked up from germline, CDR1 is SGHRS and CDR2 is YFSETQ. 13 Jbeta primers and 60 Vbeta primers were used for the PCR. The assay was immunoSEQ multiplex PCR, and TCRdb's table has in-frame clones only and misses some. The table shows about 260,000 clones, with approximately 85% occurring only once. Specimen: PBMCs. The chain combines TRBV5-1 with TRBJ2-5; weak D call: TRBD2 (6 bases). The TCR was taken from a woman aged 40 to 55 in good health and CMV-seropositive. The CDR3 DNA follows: TGCGCCAGCCAGGCGGGATCGGTTGAAGAGACCCAGTACTTC. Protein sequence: CASQAGSVEETQYF.